This TCR beta chain was sequenced during a study of OX40 agonist ivuxolimab in advanced cancers. The wider study: Hepatocellular carcinoma, melanoma, renal cell or head and neck cancer was diagnosed in the dose-escalation patients. Anti-PD-1, anti-PD-L1 or anti-CTLA-4 therapy given earlier was allowed, and around 40% had some. Findings of the study overall: Doses of 0.1 to 3.0 mg/kg were accompanied by clonal expansion of CD4+ and CD8+ blood T cells by week 6. Researchers did not establish what antigens the expanded peripheral T cells target.

Notes on this clone: Its antigen is unidentified.

Sequencing was performed with immunoSEQ multiplex PCR; in TCRdb, only in-frame clones are kept and a portion is missing. In the table there are under 80,000 clones, roughly 90% of which are singletons. This CDR3 is built from 16 residues. The chain uses TRBV21-1 and TRBJ1-1. TRBV21-1 is annotated as a pseudogene. The origin of this receptor is an adult with an advanced solid tumor such as melanoma, head and neck, liver or kidney cancer. The source material was CD4+ or CD8+ T cells sorted from blood, sampled in a trial of the OX40 agonist ivuxolimab. The CDR3 loop is CASSVSLGGALTEAFF. CDR3 bases: TGTGCCAGCAGCGTTTCCCTCGGCGGGGCGCTCACTGAAGCTTTCTTT.